This TCR beta chain is from a study of blood T cell repertoires in COVID-19 (dated by TCRdb to between 2020 and 2021). General notes on the study: Samples from collaborators originated in the United States, Italy and Spain and spanned both the acute and convalescent phases of COVID-19. The prospective study material was composed of cDNA or gDNA derived from T cells, B-cell-depleted T cells, or PBMCs. Deeply sampled blood TCRbeta repertoires from subjects exposed to, actively infected with, or recovered from COVID-19 were included in the dataset. A freely available public database, intended as a resource for researchers studying the immune response to SARS-CoV-2, is where the repertoires were released. The samples were drawn from the first 160 participants of the ongoing ImmuneRACE study and from under 1,500 subjects provided by 6 global collaborators. A de-identified subject ID, COVID-19 status, age in years and sex were almost always included in the sample metadata. Where available, HLA class I and class II types were obtained from metadata supplied by the sample provider rather than from assay-based typing.

The immunoSEQ Assay, a bias-controlled multiplex PCR, was used to amplify TCRbeta CDR3 regions from genomic DNA. The study's own analysis went as follows. The number of nucleated cells in each sample was estimated by amplification of reference gene primers within the assay. To quantify the absolute abundance of each unique TCRbeta CDR3 rearrangement, sequence reads were collapsed and filtered. Productive Simpson clonality was computed per sample as the square root of Simpson's diversity index over productive rearrangements. This is the immuneACCESS table as TCRdb keeps it, with only in-frame sequences that have V and J called. A part of the clones is gone; compared with another copy, unresolved V genes explain less than half, and the rest is unexplained. V and J calls and clone size are given by that table; D and trimming were obtained from the DNA. Across this sample there are more than 250,000 clones, with around 82% seen only once. Approximately 1.2% of the sample goes to the ten largest clones.

According to the germline V gene, CDR1 reads SGHRS and CDR2 reads YFSETQ. Reading from cysteine to phenylalanine, the CDR3 counts 13 amino acids. The entry retains the CDR3 DNA only, 39 bases that are in frame from base 1. V and J lose 5 bases and 7 bases, and a span of 16 bases separates them. On the study overall, not on this receptor specifically: Clinical and demographic metadata were provided uncurated, with the amount varying by source and participant.

The collaborating institutions used their own protocols to collect whole blood in K2EDTA tubes. For TCRbeta analysis, collaborators shipped samples as frozen whole blood, isolated PBMCs, or DNA extracted from either of those sample types. As concerns this clone: Its antigen is unknown. The sample holds no much larger clone one base away, and base qualities are not on file.

This TCR was sampled from a woman aged 50 to 60 with acute or convalescent COVID-19. What was sequenced was peripheral blood. Here the chain combines TRBV5-1 and TRBJ2-7; TRBD1 might be the D gene, on 6 matching bases. The DNA sequence follows: TGCGCCAGCAGTTCGGACAGCTTAAGAGAGCAGTACTTC. This encodes CASSSDSLREQYF.